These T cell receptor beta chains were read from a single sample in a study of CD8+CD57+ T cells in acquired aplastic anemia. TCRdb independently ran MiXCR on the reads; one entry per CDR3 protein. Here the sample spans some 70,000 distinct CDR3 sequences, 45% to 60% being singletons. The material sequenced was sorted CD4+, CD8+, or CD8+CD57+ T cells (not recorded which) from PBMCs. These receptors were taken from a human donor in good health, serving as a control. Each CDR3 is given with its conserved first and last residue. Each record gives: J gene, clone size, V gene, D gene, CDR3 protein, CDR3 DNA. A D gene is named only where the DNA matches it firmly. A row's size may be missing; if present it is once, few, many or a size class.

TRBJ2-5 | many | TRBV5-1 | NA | CASSFGEVDETQYF | TGCGCCAGCAGCTTTGGGGAGGTTGATGAGACCCAGTACTTC
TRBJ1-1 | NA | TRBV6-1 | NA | CASRPYPDSVNTEAFF | TGTGCCAGCAGGCCGTACCCCGACAGCGTGAACACTGAAGCTTTCTTT
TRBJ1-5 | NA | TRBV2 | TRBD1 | CASSAQGQGFFQPQHF | TGTGCCAGCAGCGCCCAGGGACAGGGCTTTTTTCAGCCCCAGCATTTT
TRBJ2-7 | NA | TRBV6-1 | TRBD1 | CASSPGTGSSYEQYF | TGTGCCAGCAGCCCTGGGACAGGCAGCTCCTACGAGCAGTACTTC
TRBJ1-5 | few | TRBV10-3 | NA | CAISDRNQPQHF | TGTGCCATCAGTGACAGGAATCAGCCCCAGCATTTT
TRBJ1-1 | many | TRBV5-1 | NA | CASSPPGGGTEAFF | TGCGCCAGCAGCCCCCCGGGAGGGGGCACTGAAGCTTTCTTT
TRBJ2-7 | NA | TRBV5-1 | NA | CASSSHPQAYEQYF | TGCGCCAGCAGCTCACATCCGCAAGCCTACGAGCAGTACTTC
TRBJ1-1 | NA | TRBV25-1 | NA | CASRRWGGTEAFF | TGTGCCAGCAGGCGGTGGGGTGGCACTGAAGCTTTCTTT
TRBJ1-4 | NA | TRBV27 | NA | CASSLVMGQNEKLFF | TGTGCCAGCAGTTTGGTAATGGGGCAGAATGAAAAACTGTTTTTT
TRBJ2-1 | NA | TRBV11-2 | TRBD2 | CASSLDAGVEQFF | TGTGCCAGCAGCTTAGATGCGGGAGTTGAGCAGTTCTTC
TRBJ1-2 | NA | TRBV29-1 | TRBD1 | CSVGQEYNYGYTF | TGCAGCGTGGGACAGGAATATAACTATGGCTACACCTTC
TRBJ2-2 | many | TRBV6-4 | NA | CASSDPEGENTGELFF | TGTGCCAGCAGTGACCCCGAGGGCGAGAACACCGGGGAGCTGTTTTTT
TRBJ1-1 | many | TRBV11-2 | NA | CASSLGHGDSTEAFF | TGTGCCAGCAGCTTAGGCCATGGTGATTCCACTGAAGCTTTCTTT
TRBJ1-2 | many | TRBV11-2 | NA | CASSLGVGRNYGYTF | TGTGCCAGCAGCTTAGGGGTGGGGCGGAACTATGGCTACACCTTC
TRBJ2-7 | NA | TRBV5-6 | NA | CASSLGGSGEQYF | TGTGCCAGCAGCTTGGGTGGTAGCGGCGAGCAGTACTTC
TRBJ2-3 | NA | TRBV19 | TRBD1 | CASSARGMDTQYF | TGTGCCAGTTCGGCCAGGGGGATGGATACGCAGTATTTT
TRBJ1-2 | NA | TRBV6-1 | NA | CASSETGIQGYTF | TGTGCCAGCAGTGAGACAGGAATCCAAGGCTACACCTTC
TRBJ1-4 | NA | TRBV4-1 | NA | CASSQVGTRSEKLFF | TGCGCCAGCAGCCAAGTCGGGACCCGGAGTGAAAAACTGTTTTTT
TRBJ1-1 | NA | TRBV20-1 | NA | CSAPSLGRVGEAFF | TGCAGTGCTCCCTCCTTGGGGCGGGTAGGTGAAGCTTTCTTT
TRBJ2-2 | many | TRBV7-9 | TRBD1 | CASSPGQGFTGELFF | TGTGCCAGCAGCCCAGGACAGGGATTTACCGGGGAGCTGTTTTTT
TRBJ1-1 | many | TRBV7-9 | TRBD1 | CASSLLQGANTEAFF | TGTGCCAGCAGCTTATTGCAGGGGGCGAACACTGAAGCTTTCTTT
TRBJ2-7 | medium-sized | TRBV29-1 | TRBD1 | CSVGQGSSYEQYF | TGCAGCGTTGGACAGGGAAGCTCCTACGAGCAGTACTTC
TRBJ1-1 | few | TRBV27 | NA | CASSFSPNTEAFF | TGTGCCAGCAGTTTCTCCCCGAACACTGAAGCTTTCTTT
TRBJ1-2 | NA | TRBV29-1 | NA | CSVEPQTDYGYTF | TGCAGCGTTGAACCACAGACAGACTATGGCTACACCTTC
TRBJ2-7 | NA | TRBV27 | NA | CASGYGLAYEQYF | TGTGCCAGCGGTTATGGGCTCGCCTACGAGCAGTACTTC
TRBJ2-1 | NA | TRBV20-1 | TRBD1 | CGALGDRAYNEQFF | TGCGGTGCCCTAGGCGACAGGGCCTACAATGAGCAGTTCTTC
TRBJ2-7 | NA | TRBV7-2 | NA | CASTPGFAGSYEQYF | TGTGCCAGCACCCCCGGGTTTGCCGGTTCCTACGAGCAGTACTTC
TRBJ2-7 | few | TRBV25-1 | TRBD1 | CASSGDRLNYEQYF | TGTGCCAGCAGTGGGGACAGATTAAACTACGAGCAGTACTTC
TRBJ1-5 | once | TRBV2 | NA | CASSEGPYRNQPQHF | TGTGCCAGCAGTGAAGGGCCCTATCGCAATCAGCCCCAGCATTTT
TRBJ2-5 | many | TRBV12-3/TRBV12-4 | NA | CASSFFRLETQYF | TGTGCCAGCAGTTTTTTCCGATTGGAGACCCAGTACTTC
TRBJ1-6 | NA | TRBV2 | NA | CASSVGRSDNSPLHF | TGTGCCAGCAGTGTCGGGCGGTCCGATAATTCACCCCTCCACTTT